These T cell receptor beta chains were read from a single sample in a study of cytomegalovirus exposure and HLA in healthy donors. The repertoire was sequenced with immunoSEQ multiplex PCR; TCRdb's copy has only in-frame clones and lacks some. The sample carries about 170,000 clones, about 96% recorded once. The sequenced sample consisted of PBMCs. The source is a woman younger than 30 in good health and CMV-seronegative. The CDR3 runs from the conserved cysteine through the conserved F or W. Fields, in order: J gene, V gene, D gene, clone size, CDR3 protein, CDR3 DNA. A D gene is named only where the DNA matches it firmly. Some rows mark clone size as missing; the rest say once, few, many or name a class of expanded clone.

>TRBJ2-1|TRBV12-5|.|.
CASGPFYNEQFF
TGTGCTAGTGGTCCCTTCTACAATGAGCAGTTCTTC
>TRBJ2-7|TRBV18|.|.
CASSPEQLRTSYEQYF
TGTGCCAGCTCACCGGAACAGCTTCGCACCTCCTACGAGCAGTACTTC
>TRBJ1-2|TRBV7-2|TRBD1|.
CASSLVGQQSYGYTF
TGTGCCAGCAGCTTAGTGGGACAGCAGTCCTATGGCTACACCTTC
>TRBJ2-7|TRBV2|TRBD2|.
CASSLERGYEQYF
TGTGCCAGCAGCCTCGAGCGGGGATACGAGCAGTACTTC
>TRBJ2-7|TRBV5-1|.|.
CASSPGLKTYEQYF
TGCGCCAGCAGCCCGGGACTGAAGACCTACGAGCAGTACTTC
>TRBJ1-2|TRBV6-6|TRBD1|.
CASSQGQIYGYTF
TGTGCCAGCAGCCAGGGACAGATTTATGGCTACACCTTC
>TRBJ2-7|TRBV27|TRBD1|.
CASSPGQVLYEQYF
TGTGCCAGCAGTCCGGGACAGGTTCTTTACGAGCAGTACTTC
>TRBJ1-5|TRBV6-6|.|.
CASISSLNQPQHF
TGTGCCAGCATTAGTTCCCTCAATCAGCCCCAGCATTTT
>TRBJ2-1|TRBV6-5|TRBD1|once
CASSYLGQGYNEQFF
TGTGCCAGCAGTTACTTGGGACAGGGGTACAATGAGCAGTTCTTC
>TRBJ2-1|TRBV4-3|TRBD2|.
CASSQDRGLANEQFF
TGCGCCAGCAGCCAAGATAGGGGACTAGCCAATGAGCAGTTCTTC
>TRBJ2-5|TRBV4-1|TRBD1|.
CASSHPGTGVQETQYF
TGCGCCAGCAGCCACCCCGGGACAGGGGTACAAGAGACCCAGTACTTC
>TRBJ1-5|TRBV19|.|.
CASSIGGGSQPQHF
TGTGCCAGTAGTATAGGTGGAGGGAGTCAGCCCCAGCATTTT
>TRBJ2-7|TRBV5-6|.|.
CASSITPYEQYF
TGTGCCAGCAGCATTACACCCTACGAGCAGTACTTC
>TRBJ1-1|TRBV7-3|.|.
CASSLGGGNTEAFF
TGTGCCAGCAGCTTAGGCGGAGGGAACACTGAAGCTTTCTTT
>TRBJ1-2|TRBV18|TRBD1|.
CASSPPYRGGGYTF
TGTGCCAGCTCACCACCGTACAGGGGTGGAGGCTACACCTTC
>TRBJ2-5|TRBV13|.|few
CASSYSGSTHQETQYF
TGTGCCAGCAGCTACTCAGGGTCTACTCACCAAGAGACCCAGTACTTC
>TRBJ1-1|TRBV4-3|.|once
CASSQGRGTEAFF
TGCGCCAGCAGCCAAGGGCGGGGCACTGAAGCTTTCTTT
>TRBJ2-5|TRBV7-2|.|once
CASSLSPTEETQYF
TGTGCCAGCAGCTTAAGTCCAACTGAAGAGACCCAGTACTTC
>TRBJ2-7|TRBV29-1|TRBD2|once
CSVGLRGGDYEQYF
TGCAGCGTTGGCCTGCGGGGGGGGGACTACGAGCAGTACTTC
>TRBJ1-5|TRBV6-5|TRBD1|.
CASSYRTGGQPQHF
TGTGCCAGCAGTTACCGAACAGGGGGTCAGCCCCAGCATTTT
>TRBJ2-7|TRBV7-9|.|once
CASSLGQVYEQYF
TGTGCCAGCAGCTTAGGACAGGTCTACGAGCAGTACTTC
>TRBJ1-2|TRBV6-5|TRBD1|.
CASRQTGIYGYTF
TGTGCCAGCAGGCAGACAGGGATCTATGGCTACACCTTC
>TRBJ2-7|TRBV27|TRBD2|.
CASSFSTSGTYEQYF
TGTGCCAGCAGTTTTTCGACTAGCGGGACCTACGAGCAGTACTTC
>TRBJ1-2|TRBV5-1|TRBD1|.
CASSLAEGQGNGYTF
TGCGCCAGCAGCTTGGCCGAAGGACAGGGCAATGGCTACACCTTC